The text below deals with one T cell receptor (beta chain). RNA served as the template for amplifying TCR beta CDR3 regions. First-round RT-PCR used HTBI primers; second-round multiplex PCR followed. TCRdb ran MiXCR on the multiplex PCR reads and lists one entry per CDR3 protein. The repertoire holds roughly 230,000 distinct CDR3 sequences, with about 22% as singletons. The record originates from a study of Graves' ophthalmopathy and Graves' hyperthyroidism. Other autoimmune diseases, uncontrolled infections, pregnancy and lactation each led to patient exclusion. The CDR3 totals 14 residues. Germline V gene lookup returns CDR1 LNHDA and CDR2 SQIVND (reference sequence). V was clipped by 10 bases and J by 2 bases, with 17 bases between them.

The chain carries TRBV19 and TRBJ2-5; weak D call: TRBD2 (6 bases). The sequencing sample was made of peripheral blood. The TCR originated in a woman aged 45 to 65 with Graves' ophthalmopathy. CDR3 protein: CAKSGGAAQETQYF. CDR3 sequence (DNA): TGTGCCAAGTCAGGCGGGGCCGCTCAAGAGACCCAGTACTTC.